Each of the 26 T cell receptor beta chains below was sequenced from the same sample in a study of patients and donors after allogeneic stem cell transplantation. TCRdb re-called the RT-PCR reads with MiXCR, one entry per CDR3 protein. The sample shows 85,000 to 90,000 distinct CDR3 sequences, approximately 49% of them seen only once. The source material was blood, either unsorted or a sorted T cell fraction (not recorded which). Receptors were obtained from a human donor who was either an allogeneic HSCT recipient or a stem cell or donor lymphocyte infusion donor (not recorded which). It is not recorded whose cells these are; they may come from a transplant donor.

This clonotype showed up just once. CDR3: CASSYMDSLGELFF. CDR3 DNA: TGTGCCAGCAGTTACATGGACAGTCTAGGGGAGCTGTTTTTT. The rearrangement joins TRBV6-5 to TRBJ2-2; D is possibly TRBD1 (6 bases). The CDR3 is 14 amino acids. The ends were cut back, 2 bases at V and 8 bases at J, with 12 bases in the middle. Germline CDR1 is MNHEY and CDR2 is SVGAGI.

V usage is TRBV29-1 and J usage is TRBJ1-1; the D is unclear. This CDR3 has 13 residues. The V gene's germline CDR1 is SQVTM and CDR2 ANQGSEA. Trimming cost V 4 bases and J 3 bases, with 12 bases left between them. This CDR3 is CSVGPRRDTEAFF. Written as DNA, the CDR3 is TGCAGCGTTGGACCGAGAAGGGACACTGAAGCTTTCTTT.

The rearrangement links TRBV13 to TRBJ2-3, with D maybe TRBD2 (6 bases). The length of the CDR3 is 17 residues. The germline V and J ends were trimmed by 5 bases and 0 bases, with 18 bases remaining between them. The germline gives CDR1 PRHDT, CDR2 FYEKMQ (reference sequence). Written as DNA, the CDR3 is TGTGCCAGCAGCCTATTGGGAGCGGGCCCTAGCACAGATACGCAGTATTTT. It encodes CASSLLGAGPSTDTQYF.

This rearrangement joins TRBV29-1 to TRBJ1-1; TRBD1 aligns across 8 bases. The CDR3 is made up of 13 amino acids. The germline CDR1 and CDR2 sequences are SQVTM and ANQGSEA. V shed 7 bases and J 1 base; nucleotides not matched to a gene: 5. The CDR3 loop reads CSAYRGRNTEAFF. Written as DNA, the CDR3 is TGCAGCGCATACAGGGGGAGGAACACTGAAGCTTTCTTT.

CDR3 protein: CASSPGGGHVTPEAFF. The CDR3 nucleotides read TGTGCCAGCAGCCCAGGGGGGGGACATGTTACCCCTGAAGCTTTCTTT. The chain employs TRBV9 and TRBJ1-1; 7 bases fit TRBD1. With V trimmed by 4 bases and J by 6 bases, 15 bases remained unmatched. The germline V gene has CDR1 SGDLS and CDR2 YYNGEE. This CDR3 contains 16 residues.

This chain joins TRBV14 and TRBJ1-5; no definite D call. The V end was cut by 0 bases, the J end by 15 bases, with 15 bases between. Per germline, CDR1 SGHDN and CDR2 FVKESK. The CDR3 is 13 amino acids. The CDR3 nucleotides are TGTGCCAGCAGCCAAGATCCCTTTTTCGAATTGCATTTT. It yields the protein CASSQDPFFELHF.

This clonotype was seen a few times. This chain joins TRBV7-3 and TRBJ1-6, with 7 bases aligning to TRBD1. Germline V gene lookup returns CDR1 SGHTA and CDR2 FQGTGA. V shed 1 base, J shed 5 bases, and the junction held 2 bases outside the gene matches. The CDR3 is 15 amino acids. DNA for the CDR3: TGTGCCAGCAGCTTAATGGGACAGAATAATTCACCCCTCCACTTT. Translating gives CASSLMGQNNSPLHF.

The J gene is TRBJ2-7, the V gene TRBV25-1; TRBD2 matches 9 bases. V was clipped by 2 bases and J by 3 bases; unmatched bases: 5. Per the germline V gene, CDR1 is MGHDK and CDR2 is SYGVNS. The CDR3 totals 15 residues. CDR3 in amino acids: CASSERTSVFYEQYF. In nucleotides, the CDR3 is TGTGCCAGCAGTGAAAGGACTAGCGTGTTCTACGAGCAGTACTTC.

This clonotype was seen once. This chain links TRBV9 with TRBJ2-5; D might be TRBD2 (6 bases). Germline V gene sequence: CDR1 SGDLS, CDR2 YYNGEE. This CDR3 is 14 amino acids long. V was trimmed by 0 bases and J by 5 bases, leaving 11 bases between them. Here the CDR3 reads CASSVGSGRETQYF. For the CDR3, the DNA is TGTGCCAGCAGCGTAGGGTCAGGGAGGGAGACCCAGTACTTC.

This chain joins TRBV10-3 and TRBJ1-1; TRBD1 is a possible D gene (6 bases). The CDR3 covers 14 residues. CDR1 and CDR2 from the germline V gene are ENHRY and SYGVKD. Deletions cut 6 bases from V and 2 bases from J, with 13 bases between. This CDR3 reads CAISGGGRNTEAFF. DNA of the CDR3: TGTGCCATCAGCGGAGGGGGTCGAAACACTGAAGCTTTCTTT.

The V gene is TRBV4-1, the J gene TRBJ1-4; no clear D. This CDR3 contains 13 residues. The germline V gene encodes CDR1 MGHRA and CDR2 YSYEKL. CDR3 region: CATNPGYDEKLFF. The CDR3 DNA reads TGCGCGACCAATCCCGGTTATGATGAAAAACTGTTTTTT.

This clonotype has a handful of counts. The genes are TRBV12-3 or TRBV12-4 and TRBJ1-2; D not certain. The V end lost 4 bases, the J end lost 5 bases, and 23 bases lay between the germline ends. This CDR3 contains 17 residues. The CDR3 protein is CASSSTPGPINDYGYTF. The CDR3 DNA follows: TGTGCCAGCAGTTCCACCCCTGGCCCTATAAATGATTATGGCTACACCTTC.

This chain joins TRBV19 and TRBJ1-5; D unresolved. CDR3 length equals 17 residues. V gave up 6 bases and J gave up 1 base, with 19 bases separating them. The germline gives CDR1 LNHDA, CDR2 SQIVND (reference sequence). CDR3 sequence (DNA): TGTGCCAGTAGACCCTTGGACGGACCCTTAAGCAATCAGCCCCAGCATTTT. Protein product: CASRPLDGPLSNQPQHF.

The chain joins TRBV4-3 to TRBJ1-2, with D tentatively TRBD1 (5 bases). V was clipped by 0 bases and J by 2 bases, with 7 bases between them. CDR1 is LGHNA, CDR2 YSLEER, per germline. The CDR3 runs 14 residues. CDR3 in amino acids: CASSQEKGNYGYTF. CDR3 DNA: TGCGCCAGCAGCCAAGAGAAGGGGAACTATGGCTACACCTTC.

The chain combines TRBV27 with TRBJ1-2, with D unresolved. The CDR3 loop spans 14 amino acids. Trimming pared 2 bases from V and 2 bases from J, leaving 9 bases between. Per the germline V gene, CDR1 is MNHEY and CDR2 is SMNVEV (reference sequence). The CDR3 sequence: CASSLIWGNYGYTF. The CDR3 DNA is TGTGCCAGCAGTTTAATTTGGGGAAACTATGGCTACACCTTC.

The chain recombines TRBV5-6 with TRBJ1-1, with D unclear. Germline V gene lookup returns CDR1 SGHDT and CDR2 YYEEEE. The CDR3 totals 13 residues. The V and J ends lost 3 bases and 5 bases respectively, with 11 bases between them. CDR3 bases: TGTGCCAGCAGCTCCTGGTATATTACTGAAGCTTTCTTT. Its translation: CASSSWYITEAFF. The variable domain in full, completed from reference TRBV5-6 and TRBJ1-1, reads DAGVTQSPTHLIKTRGQQVTLRCSPKSGHDTVSWYQQALGQGPQFIFQYYEEEERQRGNFPDRFSGHQFPNYSSELNVNALLLGDSALYLCASSSWYITEAFFGQGTRLTVV.

The chain couples TRBV5-1 to TRBJ1-6; D gene unclear. This CDR3 has 14 amino acids. V lost 1 base, J lost 7 bases, and 9 bases lay in between. Germline lookup yields CDR1 SGHRS and CDR2 YFSETQ. CDR3 loop: CASSLKTANSPLHF. The CDR3 DNA follows: TGCGCCAGCAGCTTGAAGACGGCCAATTCACCCCTCCACTTT.

This clonotype has more than one count but fewer than ten. The V gene is TRBV12-3 or TRBV12-4, the J gene TRBJ1-5, with 10 bases fitting TRBD1. Unmatched junction bases numbered 14, after V lost 4 bases and J lost 5 bases. The CDR3 loop spans 18 amino acids. CDR3 sequence: CASSSLLIGDRGDQPQHF. In nucleotides, the CDR3 is TGTGCCAGCAGTTCCCTTCTTATTGGGGACAGGGGTGATCAGCCCCAGCATTTT.

The chain joins TRBV20-1 to TRBJ1-1; D is undetermined. V lost 0 bases and J lost 11, with 7 bases in between. Germline V gene sequence: CDR1 DFQATT, CDR2 SNEGSKA (reference sequence). The CDR3 is 10 amino acids. The CDR3 loop is CSARDLQAFF. The DNA for the CDR3 is TGCAGTGCTAGAGATCTTCAGGCTTTCTTT.

This clonotype showed up just once. CDR3 coding DNA: TGTGCCAGCAACTCCAGGGGGGCTGGATATCAGCCCCAGCATTTT. This codes for CASNSRGAGYQPQHF. The V and J genes are TRBV28 and TRBJ1-5; the match to TRBD1 covers 7 bases. The V and J ends lost 7 bases and 5 bases, in that order; junction bases with no gene match: 11. Germline CDR1 MDHEN, CDR2 SYDVKM. The CDR3 is made up of 15 amino acids.

This clonotype was counted a few times. This chain joins TRBV12-3 or TRBV12-4 and TRBJ1-5; D not resolved. Trimming stripped 8 bases from V and 1 base from J, with 12 bases between. The CDR3 covers 14 residues. In nucleotides, the CDR3 is TGTGCCAGCGGAACCTACGGGAGCAATCAGCCCCAGCATTTT. It specifies CASGTYGSNQPQHF.

This clonotype appeared a few times. This chain connects TRBV9 to TRBJ1-2, with TRBD1 matching over 7 bases. Germline V gene sequence: CDR1 SGDLS, CDR2 YYNGEE. J lost 4 bases, V lost 4 bases, and 10 bases had no gene match. This CDR3 spans 15 amino acids. The DNA of the CDR3 is TGTGCCAGCAGCCCCCAGGGGGACGGACTCTATGGCTACACCTTC. Protein: CASSPQGDGLYGYTF.

The rearrangement links TRBV7-9 to TRBJ2-1; D is unclear. V gave up 5 bases and J gave up 5 bases, with 4 bases separating them. CDR3 length: 11 residues. CDR1 is SEHNR and CDR2 is FQNEAQ in the germline V gene (reference sequence). The CDR3 nucleotides are TGTGCCAGCAGCAGGGACAATGAGCAGTTCTTC. This translates into CASSRDNEQFF. Looking up the rest from reference TRBV7-9 and TRBJ2-1 gives the full variable domain: DTGVSQNPRHKITKRGQNVTFRCDPISEHNRLYWYRQTLGQGPEFLTYFQNEAQLEKSRLLSDRFSAERPKGSFSTLEIQRTEQGDSAMYLCASSRDNEQFFGPGTRLTVL.

This clonotype showed up just a few times. The genes are TRBV28 and TRBJ1-5, with TRBD1 as a possible D gene (6 bases). Germline V gene lookup returns CDR1 MDHEN and CDR2 SYDVKM. V shed 3 bases and J shed 1 base, with 22 bases lying between them. There are 19 residues in the CDR3. The CDR3, as DNA: TGTGCCAGCAGTTTTCGGGGGGCAGGCCTCCTCTGGAGCAATCAGCCCCAGCATTTT. Protein sequence: CASSFRGAGLLWSNQPQHF.

The V and J genes are TRBV4-2 and TRBJ1-4; D call uncertain. The CDR3 covers 16 residues. The V end was cut by 0 bases, the J end by 4 bases, with 12 bases between. Looked up from germline, CDR1 is LGHNA and CDR2 is YNFKEQ. The CDR3 DNA reads as TGTGCCAGCAGCCAAGAATGGCCGGGATTTAATGAAAAACTGTTTTTT. Translation gives CASSQEWPGFNEKLFF.

This clonotype is a singleton in its sample. The chain recombines TRBV4-3 with TRBJ2-2; D is undetermined. Germline V gene sequence: CDR1 LGHNA, CDR2 YSLEER. The CDR3 covers 14 residues. The germline V and J ends were trimmed by 1 base and 2 bases, with 5 bases remaining between them. DNA of the CDR3: TGCGCCAGCAGCCAAGGGCCAAACACCGGGGAGCTGTTTTTT. Its translation: CASSQGPNTGELFF.